This paragraph covers one TCR beta chain sequence. What it binds is not known. The assay was immunoSEQ multiplex PCR, and TCRdb's table has in-frame clones only and misses some. Seen here are about 69,000 clones, 80% to 85% observed once, and the top ten hold 2% to 2.5%. This record comes from a study of OX40 agonist ivuxolimab in advanced cancers. Study as a whole: People in dose escalation had one of these cancers: hepatocellular carcinoma, melanoma, renal cell or head and neck cancer. Points from the study as a whole: Within 6 weeks, CD4+ and CD8+ blood T cells expanded clonally at 0.1 to 3.0 mg/kg.

Germline V gene data show CDR1 as MNHEY and CDR2 as SMNVEV (reference sequence). The ends lost 5 bases at V and 3 bases at J; junction bases unmatched: 6. This CDR3 comprises 15 residues. Material: CD4+ or CD8+ T cells sorted from blood, obtained in a trial of the OX40 agonist ivuxolimab. This TCR derives from an adult with an advanced solid tumor such as melanoma, head and neck, liver or kidney cancer. The chain links TRBV27 to TRBJ2-2; 7 nucleotides align to TRBD1. The CDR3 DNA is TGTGCCAGCAGTCTCCGGGACAGTTACACCGGGGAGCTGTTTTTT. This gives the protein CASSLRDSYTGELFF.